This T cell receptor (beta chain) was recovered during a study of shared clonotypes between healthy human individuals. V shed 1 base and J shed 1 base, with 7 bases lying between them. The CDR3 has 14 amino acids. Germline CDR1 MNHEY, CDR2 SMNVEV (reference sequence). Assay: immunoSEQ multiplex PCR; the TCRdb copy retains only in-frame clones and omits some. The sample holds about 2.4 million clones, approximately 94% seen once. The genes are TRBV27 and TRBJ1-1; D call uncertain. The sequence was collected from a man aged 18 to 29 in good health. Sequencing used naive CD4+ T cells sorted from blood. Subset described: CD45RA+ positively selected. The CDR3 nucleotides are TGTGCCAGCAGTTTATTTCGGGGGAACACTGAAGCTTTCTTT. It encodes CASSLFRGNTEAFF.